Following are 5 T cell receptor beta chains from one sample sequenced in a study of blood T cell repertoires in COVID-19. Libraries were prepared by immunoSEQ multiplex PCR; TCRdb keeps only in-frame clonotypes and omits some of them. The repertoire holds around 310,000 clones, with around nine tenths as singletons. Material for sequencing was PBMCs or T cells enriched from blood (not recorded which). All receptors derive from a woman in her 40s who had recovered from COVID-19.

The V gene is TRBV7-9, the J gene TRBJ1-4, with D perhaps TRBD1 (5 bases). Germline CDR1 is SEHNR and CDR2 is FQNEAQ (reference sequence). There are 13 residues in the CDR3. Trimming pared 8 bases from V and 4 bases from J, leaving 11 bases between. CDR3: CASDRIYNEKLFF. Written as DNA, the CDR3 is TGTGCCAGCGACAGAATTTATAATGAAAAACTGTTTTTT.

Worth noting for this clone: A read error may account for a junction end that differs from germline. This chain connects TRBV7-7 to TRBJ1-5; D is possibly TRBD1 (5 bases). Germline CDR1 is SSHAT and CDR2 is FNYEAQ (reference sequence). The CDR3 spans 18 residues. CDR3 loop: CASSLGRRGGWSNQPQHF. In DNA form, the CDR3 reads TGTGCTAGCAGCTTAGGTCGGCGGGGGGGATGGAGCAATCAGCCCCAGCATTTT.

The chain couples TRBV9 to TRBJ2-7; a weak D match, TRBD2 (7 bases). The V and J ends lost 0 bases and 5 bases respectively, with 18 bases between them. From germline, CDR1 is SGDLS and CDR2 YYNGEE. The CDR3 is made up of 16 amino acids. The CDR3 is CASSVAGGGQNNEQYF. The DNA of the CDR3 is TGTGCCAGCAGCGTAGCTGGGGGGGGCCAAAATAACGAGCAGTACTTC.

The CDR3 reads CATSRNRGNNEKLFF. Written as DNA, the CDR3 is TGTGCCACCAGCAGAAACAGGGGGAACAACGAAAAACTGTTTTTT. This rearrangement joins TRBV15 to TRBJ1-4, with 8 bases lining up with TRBD1. Germline CDR1 and CDR2: LNHNV and YYDKDF (reference sequence). Trimming took 2 bases from V and 8 from J; bases not matched to a gene: 7. The CDR3 has 15 residues.

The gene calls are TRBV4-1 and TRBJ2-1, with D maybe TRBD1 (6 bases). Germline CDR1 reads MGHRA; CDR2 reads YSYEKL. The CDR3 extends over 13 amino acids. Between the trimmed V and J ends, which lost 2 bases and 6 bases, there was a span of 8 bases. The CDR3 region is CASSQSRGNEQFF. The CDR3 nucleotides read TGCGCCAGCAGCCAATCCAGGGGCAATGAGCAGTTCTTC.